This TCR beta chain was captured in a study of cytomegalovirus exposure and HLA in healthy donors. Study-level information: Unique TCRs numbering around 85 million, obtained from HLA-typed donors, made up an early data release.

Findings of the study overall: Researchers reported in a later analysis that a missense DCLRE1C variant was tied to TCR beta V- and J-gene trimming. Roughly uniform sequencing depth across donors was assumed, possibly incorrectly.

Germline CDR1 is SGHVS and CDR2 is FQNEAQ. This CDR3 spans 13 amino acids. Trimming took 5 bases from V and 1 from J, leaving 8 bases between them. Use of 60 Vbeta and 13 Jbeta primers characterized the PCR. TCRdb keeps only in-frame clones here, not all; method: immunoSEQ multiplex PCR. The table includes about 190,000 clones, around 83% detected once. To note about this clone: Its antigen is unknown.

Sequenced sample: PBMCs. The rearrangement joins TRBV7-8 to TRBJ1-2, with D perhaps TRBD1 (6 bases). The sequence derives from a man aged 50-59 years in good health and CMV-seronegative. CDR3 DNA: TGTGCCAGCAGCCCGGACAGTAACTATGGCTACACCTTC. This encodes CASSPDSNYGYTF. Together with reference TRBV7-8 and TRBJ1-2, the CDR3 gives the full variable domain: GAGVSQSPRYKVAKRGQDVALRCDPISGHVSLFWYQQALGQGPEFLTYFQNEAQLDKSGLPSDRFFAERPEGSVSTLKIQRTQQEDSAVYLCASSPDSNYGYTFGSGTRLTVV.